The 30 T cell receptor beta chains in this list originate from one sample, sequenced in a study of blood T cell repertoires in COVID-19. Sequencing used immunoSEQ multiplex PCR; TCRdb keeps in-frame clones, though not all of them. The sample carries 120,000 to 150,000 clones, roughly 89% recorded once. Sequencing input: peripheral blood. These receptors were taken from a woman between 50 and 59 years old with acute or convalescent COVID-19.

The chain recombines TRBV3-1 (or the pseudogene TRBV3-2) with TRBJ1-1, with D maybe TRBD1 (6 bases). The CDR3 runs 14 residues. Trimming removed 0 bases at V and 12 bases at J, with 17 bases between. Per the germline V gene, CDR1 is LGHDT and CDR2 is YNNKEL (reference sequence). The CDR3 sequence: CASSQDPPGVLTFF. The CDR3 DNA is TGTGCCAGCAGCCAAGACCCCCCAGGGGTCTTAACTTTCTTT.

This sequence joins TRBV12-3 or TRBV12-4 and TRBJ1-1, with D hard to call. With 6 bases removed from V and 5 bases from J, the gap between germline ends came to 13 bases. The CDR3 contains 13 residues. The CDR3 DNA reads TGTGCCAGCAGCACTAACCCGGGTACTGAAGCTTTCTTT. Translated, it gives CASSTNPGTEAFF.

In regard to this clone: This sample also contains other DNA sequences that code for the same CDR3. The chain employs TRBV19 and TRBJ1-2; perhaps TRBD1 as D (6 bases). Germline V lookup: CDR1 LNHDA, CDR2 SQIVND (reference sequence). The CDR3 length is 14 residues. The ends were cut back, 3 bases at V and 0 bases at J, with 8 bases in the middle. The chain's CDR3 is CASSMTGANYGYTF. In DNA form, the CDR3 reads TGTGCCAGTAGTATGACAGGAGCTAACTATGGCTACACCTTC.

On this clone itself: The junction departs from germline at one end; a sequencing error may be responsible. The chain carries TRBV5-4 and TRBJ1-5; the D gene is possibly TRBD1 (6 bases). This CDR3 is 16 amino acids long. From germline, CDR1 is SGHNT and CDR2 YYREEE (reference sequence). The CDR3 DNA reads as TGTGCCAGCAGCCATTCAGGGGCTAATAGCAATCAGCTCCAGCATTTT. Its translation: CASSHSGANSNQLQHF. Full variable domain (rest looked up from reference TRBV5-4 and TRBJ1-5): ETGVTQSPTHLIKTRGQQVTLRCSSQSGHNTVSWYQQALGQGPQFIFQYYREEENGRGNFPPRFSGLQFPNYSSELNVNALELDDSALYLCASSHSGANSNQLQHFGDGTRLSIL.

This clone was observed a single time. CDR3 protein: CASSQAGALTDTQYF. In DNA, the CDR3 is TGTGCCAGCAGTCAAGCGGGGGCGCTCACAGATACGCAGTATTTT. The chain is built from TRBV28 and TRBJ2-3; 8 bases match TRBD2. Germline assignment: CDR1 MDHEN and CDR2 SYDVKM. The trim removed 5 bases at V and 2 bases at J, leaving 6 bases unmatched. CDR3 length: 15 residues.

CDR3 sequence: CASSLGGSGAEAFF. The CDR3 DNA reads as TGCGCCAGCAGCTTGGGAGGGTCCGGCGCTGAAGCTTTCTTT. This chain uses TRBV5-1 with TRBJ1-1, with unresolved D. In germline, CDR1 is SGHRS, CDR2 YFSETQ. The germline V and J ends were trimmed by 0 bases and 6 bases, with 12 bases remaining between them. The CDR3 sequence is 14 residues long.

This clone was detected once. V and J are TRBV7-3 and TRBJ2-3, with D possibly matching TRBD2 (6 bases). The germline CDR1 and CDR2 sequences are SGHTA and FQGTGA. V was clipped by 2 bases and J by 0 bases, with 9 bases between them. This CDR3 comprises 15 residues. CDR3 in amino acids: CASSLDSGSTDTQYF. The CDR3 nucleotides read TGTGCCAGCAGCTTAGATAGCGGTAGCACAGATACGCAGTATTTT.

This chain links TRBV3-1 (or the pseudogene TRBV3-2) with TRBJ2-7, with 9 positions matching TRBD2. CDR3 length equals 16 residues. The germline V gene encodes CDR1 LGHDT and CDR2 YNNKEL (reference sequence). With 1 base clipped from V and 4 bases from J, the junction kept 8 bases outside the gene matches. The CDR3 sequence is CASSQGGPAGGYEQYF. DNA for the CDR3: TGTGCCAGCAGCCAAGGGGGCCCAGCGGGGGGTTACGAGCAGTACTTC.

The chain carries TRBV7-3 and TRBJ2-3; 7 nucleotides agree with TRBD1. J was trimmed by 2 bases and V by 5 bases; bases with no gene match: 4. The CDR3 runs 14 residues. Germline V gene data show CDR1 as SGHTA and CDR2 as FQGTGA. The CDR3 coding sequence is TGTGCCAGCAGCCTGGACAGGAACACAGATACGCAGTATTTT. Translation: CASSLDRNTDTQYF.

The DNA for the CDR3 is TGTGCCAGCAGCGTAGTCCGAGACGGGGAGCTGTTTTTT. Amino acid sequence: CASSVVRDGELFF. V gene TRBV9 combines with J gene TRBJ2-2, with D uncertain. The V gene lost 0 bases and the J gene lost 7 bases, with 7 bases spanning the gap. Germline assignment: CDR1 SGDLS and CDR2 YYNGEE. This CDR3 contains 13 residues. The whole variable domain, remainder taken from reference TRBV9 and TRBJ2-2, is DSGVTQTPKHLITATGQRVTLRCSPRSGDLSVYWYQQSLDQGLQFLIQYYNGEERAKGNILERFSAQQFPDLHSELNLSSLELGDSALYFCASSVVRDGELFFGEGSRLTVL.

This clone was picked up a small number of times. The chain uses TRBV7-2 and TRBJ1-2; D not resolved. Germline CDR1 is SGHTA and CDR2 is FQGNSA. This CDR3 has 13 amino acids. Trimming removed 3 bases at V and 8 bases at J, with 13 bases between. This CDR3 reads CASSLQEEGGYTF. For the CDR3, the DNA is TGTGCCAGCAGCTTGCAGGAAGAGGGCGGCTACACCTTC.

V and J are TRBV11-1 and TRBJ2-2, with TRBD2 matching 8 bases. The length of the CDR3 is 15 residues. Trimming removed 3 bases from V and 3 bases from J; junction bases left unmatched: 3. Germline loops: CDR1 SGHAT, CDR2 FQDESV (reference sequence). The CDR3 coding sequence is TGTGCCAGCAGCTTCCGCGGGGGGCACACCGGGGAGCTGTTTTTT. It codes for CASSFRGGHTGELFF.

The table lists this clone with a count of one. This chain connects TRBV10-2 to TRBJ1-2; perhaps TRBD1 as D (6 bases). The germline V gene has CDR1 WSHSY and CDR2 SAAADI. Trimming pared 1 base from V and 4 bases from J, leaving 10 bases between. The CDR3 covers 14 residues. CDR3 coding DNA: TGCGCCAGCAGTGAGTGGGCAGGGGTCTATGGCTACACCTTC. It translates to CASSEWAGVYGYTF.

The chain employs TRBV5-1 and TRBJ2-1; D is undetermined. The CDR3 runs 13 residues. Trimming left V 3 bases short and J 5 bases short, with 9 bases between. Germline V gives CDR1 SGHRS, CDR2 YFSETQ. Here the CDR3 reads CASSSDLDNEQFF. The CDR3 coding sequence is TGCGCCAGCAGCTCCGACCTAGACAATGAGCAGTTCTTC.

The genes are TRBV7-3 and TRBJ2-1; TRBD1 is a possible D gene (5 bases). With 1 base removed from V and 12 bases from J, the gap between germline ends came to 13 bases. CDR1 is SGHTA, CDR2 FQGTGA, per germline. The CDR3 has 13 amino acids. CDR3 nucleotide sequence: TGTGCCAGCAGCTTAAGGACAACCCAAGGGCAGTTCTTC. This translates into CASSLRTTQGQFF.

The V gene is TRBV19, the J gene TRBJ2-7; D call uncertain. The CDR3 covers 12 residues. Per the germline V gene, CDR1 is LNHDA and CDR2 is SQIVND (reference sequence). V lost 5 bases, J lost 4 bases, and 9 bases lay in between. The CDR3, as DNA: TGTGCCAGTAGTGCCCTCGGGTACGAGCAGTACTTC. It translates to CASSALGYEQYF.

The sample holds one count of this clone. The V gene is TRBV30, the J gene TRBJ2-1; the match to TRBD2 covers 14 bases. The germline V gene has CDR1 GTSNPN and CDR2 SVGIG (reference sequence). The CDR3 spans 15 residues. V gave up 5 bases and J gave up 7 bases; unmatched junction bases: 7. This CDR3 is CAWQWTSGRNNEQFF. CDR3 nucleotide sequence: TGTGCCTGGCAATGGACTAGCGGGAGGAATAATGAGCAGTTCTTC. Full variable domain (outside the CDR3, taken from reference TRBV30 and TRBJ2-1): SQTIHQWPATLVQPVGSPLSLECTVEGTSNPNLYWYRQAAGRGLQLLFYSVGIGQISSEVPQNLSASRPQDRQFILSSKKLLLSDSGFYLCAWQWTSGRNNEQFFGPGTRLTVL.

This sequence joins TRBV7-8 and TRBJ1-1, with D tentatively TRBD1 (5 bases). Trimming left V 1 base short and J 3 bases short, with 9 bases between. This CDR3 is built from 14 residues. Germline V CDR1 and CDR2: SGHVS, FQNEAQ. CDR3 region: CASSLDGRDTEAFF. CDR3 bases: TGTGCCAGCAGCTTAGATGGCAGGGACACTGAAGCTTTCTTT.

The J gene is TRBJ1-2, the V gene TRBV5-1; TRBD1 is a possible D gene (6 bases). The CDR3 contains 15 residues. The V gene lost 1 base and the J gene lost 4 bases, with 14 bases spanning the gap. Germline V CDR1 and CDR2: SGHRS, YFSETQ. CDR3 protein: CASSLSGTLVYGYTF. Here the CDR3 DNA reads TGCGCCAGCAGCTTGTCTGGGACACTAGTCTATGGCTACACCTTC.

The chain recombines TRBV19 with TRBJ2-2; D perhaps matches TRBD2 (6 bases). Germline CDR1 is LNHDA and CDR2 is SQIVND (reference sequence). The CDR3 is 14 residues long. The V and J ends lost 8 bases and 6 bases respectively, with 16 bases between them. DNA of the CDR3: TGTGCCAGTGAGGGTTGGGGGGAGGCCGGGGAGCTGTTTTTT. This sequence encodes CASEGWGEAGELFF.

This clone was picked up one time. V is TRBV6-5 and J is TRBJ1-2; the match to TRBD1 covers 9 bases. J lost 8 bases, V lost 6 bases, and 13 bases had no gene match. CDR1 MNHEY and CDR2 SVGAGI come from the germline V gene. This CDR3 has 15 residues. CDR3 sequence: CASSPPGTGIGGYTF. As DNA, the CDR3 is TGTGCCAGCAGCCCACCCGGGACAGGGATCGGGGGCTACACCTTC.

The chain employs TRBV12-5 and TRBJ1-5; 9 bases line up with TRBD1. CDR1 and CDR2 from the germline V gene are LGHNT and FRNRAP. The CDR3 totals 13 residues. V gave up 5 bases and J gave up 11 bases; unmatched junction bases: 7. The CDR3 nucleotides are TGTGCTAGTGGTCGGACAGGGGCTGGGGCCCAGCATTTT. Encoded protein: CASGRTGAGAQHF.

V is TRBV7-3 and J is TRBJ1-5, with D unresolved. Germline values: CDR1 SGHTA, CDR2 FQGTGA. The CDR3 is 14 amino acids. V was cut by 5 bases and J by 0 bases, with 8 bases left in between. The CDR3 here is CASSLDTSNQPQHF. The CDR3 nucleotides read TGTGCCAGCAGCCTAGATACTAGCAATCAGCCCCAGCATTTT.

This rearrangement joins TRBV30 to TRBJ1-4; 8 bases line up with TRBD1. Germline V gives CDR1 GTSNPN, CDR2 SVGIG (reference sequence). With V trimmed by 2 bases and J by 10 bases, 3 bases remained unmatched. This CDR3 region has 12 residues. The CDR3 loop is CAWSQGAVKLFF. CDR3 bases: TGTGCCTGGAGTCAGGGGGCTGTAAAACTGTTTTTT.

This chain uses TRBV7-9 with TRBJ1-2, with TRBD1 matching over 7 bases. In germline, CDR1 is SEHNR, CDR2 FQNEAQ (reference sequence). J lost 0 bases, V lost 3 bases, and 4 bases had no gene match. CDR3 size: 15 residues. Written as DNA, the CDR3 is TGTGCCAGCAGCTTTTCCGGGACAGCTAACTATGGCTACACCTTC. Residues: CASSFSGTANYGYTF.

The rearrangement uses TRBV5-1 and TRBJ1-1, with D unclear. The germline V gene encodes CDR1 SGHRS and CDR2 YFSETQ. V was clipped by 0 bases and J by 1 base, with 10 bases between them. The CDR3 spans 15 residues. DNA of the CDR3: TGCGCCAGCAGCTTGGATAGTAGTCGGAACACTGAAGCTTTCTTT. Translated: CASSLDSSRNTEAFF.

This rearrangement joins TRBV6-1 to TRBJ2-1; 7 bases agree with TRBD1. This CDR3 has 15 residues. Germline-derived CDR1 and CDR2 are MNHNS and SASEGT. With 3 bases clipped from V and 9 bases from J, the junction kept 11 bases outside the gene matches. The CDR3 bases are TGTGCCAGCAGTGATCAGGGACAGACCATTCTTGAGCAGTTCTTC. This gives the protein CASSDQGQTILEQFF.

The V call is TRBV5-3, the J call TRBJ2-1, with 8 bases identical to TRBD2. TRBV5-3 is noted as an ORF with a role that remains uncertain. The CDR3 runs 16 residues. The J segment lost 0 bases and the V segment lost 4 bases, leaving 6 bases of the junction unmatched. CDR3 in amino acids: CARSPLAGCSYNEQFF. CDR3 in DNA: TGTGCCAGAAGCCCCCTAGCGGGTTGCTCCTACAATGAGCAGTTCTTC.

The V gene is TRBV7-3, the J gene TRBJ2-3, with a tentative D call TRBD1 (5 bases). The CDR3 contains 15 residues. Germline values: CDR1 SGHTA, CDR2 FQGTGA. V was cut by 5 bases and J by 3 bases, with 15 bases left in between. In nucleotides, the CDR3 is TGTGCCAGCAGCCCCCAGGGATTAAGGACAGATACGCAGTATTTT. This encodes CASSPQGLRTDTQYF. Supplemented by reference TRBV7-3 and TRBJ2-3, the full variable domain reads GAGVSQTPSNKVTEKGKYVELRCDPISGHTALYWYRQSLGQGPEFLIYFQGTGAADDSGLPNDRFFAVRPEGSVSTLKIQRTERGDSAVYLCASSPQGLRTDTQYFGPGTRLTVL.

The rearrangement joins TRBV24-1 to TRBJ1-1; no clear D gene. The CDR3 covers 15 residues. Trimming shortened V by 7 bases and J by 2 bases, and 16 bases separated the two germline ends. The V gene's germline CDR1 is KGHDR and CDR2 SFDVKD. The CDR3 loop is CATSPGGGSNTEAFF. In nucleotides, the CDR3 is TGTGCCACCAGCCCTGGTGGAGGGAGTAACACTGAAGCTTTCTTT.